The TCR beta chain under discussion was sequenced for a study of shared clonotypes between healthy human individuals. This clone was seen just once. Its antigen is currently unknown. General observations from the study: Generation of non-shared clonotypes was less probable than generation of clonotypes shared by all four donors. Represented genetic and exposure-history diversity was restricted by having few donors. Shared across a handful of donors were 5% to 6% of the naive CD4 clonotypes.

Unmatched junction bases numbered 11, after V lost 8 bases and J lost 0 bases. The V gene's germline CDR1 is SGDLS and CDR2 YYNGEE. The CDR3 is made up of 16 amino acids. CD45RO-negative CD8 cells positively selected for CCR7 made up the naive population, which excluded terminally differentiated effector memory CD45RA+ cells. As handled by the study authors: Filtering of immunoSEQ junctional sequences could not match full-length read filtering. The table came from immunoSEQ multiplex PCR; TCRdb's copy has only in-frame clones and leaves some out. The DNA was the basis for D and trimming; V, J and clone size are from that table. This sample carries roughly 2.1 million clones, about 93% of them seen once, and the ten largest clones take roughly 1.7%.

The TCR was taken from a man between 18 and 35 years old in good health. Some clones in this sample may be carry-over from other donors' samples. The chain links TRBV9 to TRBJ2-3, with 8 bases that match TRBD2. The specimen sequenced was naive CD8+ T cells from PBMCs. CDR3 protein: CASVIGSGGSTDTQYF. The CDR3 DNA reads TGTGCCAGTGTTATAGGAAGCGGGGGTAGCACAGATACGCAGTATTTT.